This T cell receptor (beta chain) is from a study of T cells in women clearing cervical HPV infection. About the research overall: Women with histologically confirmed HPV16-related CIN3 or worse, 2 with invasive cancer, served as cases.

Method: immunoSEQ multiplex PCR; TCRdb's copy keeps in-frame clones and lacks some. The listing records tens of thousands of clones. Prevalent HPV16 infections were excluded; only incident single HPV16 infections included. This CDR3 has 14 residues. Germline V lookup: CDR1 DFQATT, CDR2 SNEGSKA (reference sequence). V lost 3 bases to trimming and J lost 0 bases, with 9 bases between them. Of note for this clone: Read coverage stops 3 residues before the CDR3 terminus; the germline J gene supplies the remainder.

This sequence was found in a woman between 18 and 69 years old with a cervical HPV16 infection that either progressed to CIN3+ or cleared (not recorded which). Sequencing input: blood buffy coat. The rearrangement uses TRBV20-1 and TRBJ1-5; possible D gene TRBD1, 5 bases. The sequenced part of the CDR3 DNA is TGCAGTGCTAGGGGTCAGGGTAGCAATCAGCCC. Its protein product is CSARGQGSNQP. The CDR3 reads in full as CSARGQGSNQPQHF.